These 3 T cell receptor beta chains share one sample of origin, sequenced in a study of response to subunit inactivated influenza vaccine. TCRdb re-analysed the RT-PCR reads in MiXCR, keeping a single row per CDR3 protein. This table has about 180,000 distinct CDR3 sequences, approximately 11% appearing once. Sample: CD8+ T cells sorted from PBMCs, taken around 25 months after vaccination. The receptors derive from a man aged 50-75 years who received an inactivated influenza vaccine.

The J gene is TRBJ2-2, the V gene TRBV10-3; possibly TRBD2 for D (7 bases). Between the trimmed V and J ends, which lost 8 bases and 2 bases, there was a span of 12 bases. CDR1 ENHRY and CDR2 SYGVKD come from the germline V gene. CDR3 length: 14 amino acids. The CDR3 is CAIFGGGNTGELFF. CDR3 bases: TGTGCCATCTTTGGGGGGGGCAACACCGGGGAGCTGTTTTTT.

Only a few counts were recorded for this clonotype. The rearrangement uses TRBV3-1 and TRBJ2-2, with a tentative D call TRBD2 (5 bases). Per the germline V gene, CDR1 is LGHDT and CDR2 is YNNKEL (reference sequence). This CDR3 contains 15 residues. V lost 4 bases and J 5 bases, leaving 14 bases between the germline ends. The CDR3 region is CASSLWGSGTGELFF. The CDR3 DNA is TGTGCCAGCAGCCTATGGGGAAGCGGTACCGGGGAGCTGTTTTTT.

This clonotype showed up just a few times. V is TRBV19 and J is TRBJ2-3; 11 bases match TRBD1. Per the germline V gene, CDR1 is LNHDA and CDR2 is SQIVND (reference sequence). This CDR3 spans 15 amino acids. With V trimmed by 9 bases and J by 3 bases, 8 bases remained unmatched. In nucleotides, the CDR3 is TGTGCCAGCACAGAAGGACAGGGGGCAACAGATACGCAGTATTTT. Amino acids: CASTEGQGATDTQYF.